The T cell receptor (beta chain) described here comes from a study of blood T cell repertoires in COVID-19. The wider study: PBMCs, B-cell-depleted T cells, or T cells were the source of the cDNA or gDNA that made up the material.

The table lists this clone with a count of one. The V end was cut by 4 bases, the J end by 5 bases, with 12 bases between. The CDR3 sequence is 13 residues long. Germline V gives CDR1 SGHDT, CDR2 YYEEEE. Clones were read by immunoSEQ multiplex PCR, and TCRdb kept only the in-frame ones, dropping some. The table has 100,000 to 150,000 clones, approximately 80% seen once. The sequenced sample was peripheral blood. The clonotype comes from a man aged 35 to 55 with active or convalescent COVID-19. The rearrangement links TRBV5-6 to TRBJ2-5; D is possibly TRBD2 (5 bases). CDR3 sequence reads: CASSPDQRETQYF. CDR3 DNA: TGTGCCAGCAGCCCCGACCAGCGGGAGACCCAGTACTTC.